The 20 T cell receptor beta chains presented below share a single source sample, sequenced in a study of blood T cell repertoires in COVID-19. Sequencing was performed with immunoSEQ multiplex PCR; in TCRdb, only in-frame clones are kept and a portion is missing. The sample contains about 220,000 clones, 65% to 90% of which appear only once. Sequenced material: peripheral blood. These receptors originate from a human donor in a cohort sampled during active COVID-19.

This clone was seen only once. The rearrangement uses TRBV5-1 and TRBJ2-3; 8 nucleotides line up with TRBD2. CDR1 is SGHRS and CDR2 is YFSETQ in the germline V gene. The CDR3 covers 15 residues. Losses at the gene ends were 1 base for V and 4 bases for J; bases not matched to a gene: 5. This CDR3 reads CASSLKAGDADTQYF. The CDR3 nucleotides are TGCGCCAGCAGCTTGAAAGCGGGAGACGCAGATACGCAGTATTTT.

This chain links TRBV6-5 with TRBJ2-7; D may be TRBD1 (6 bases). CDR1 is MNHEY, CDR2 SVGAGI, per germline. The CDR3 totals 15 residues. The V and J ends lost 0 bases and 0 bases respectively, with 9 bases between them. As DNA, the CDR3 is TGTGCCAGCAGTTACTCCGGGACACTCTCCTACGAGCAGTACTTC. Translated, it gives CASSYSGTLSYEQYF.

The rearrangement joins TRBV28 to TRBJ1-2; D might be TRBD1 (5 bases). Germline assignment: CDR1 MDHEN and CDR2 SYDVKM. V was trimmed by 9 bases and J by 2 bases, leaving 13 bases between them. The CDR3 covers 13 residues. The CDR3 sequence is CASSQVFNYGYTF. The CDR3 DNA reads TGTGCCAGTTCACAGGTTTTCAACTATGGCTACACCTTC.

The rearrangement uses TRBV5-4 and TRBJ2-7, with TRBD1 identical over 7 bases. The germline CDR1 and CDR2 sequences are SGHNT and YYREEE (reference sequence). This CDR3 region has 15 residues. The J segment lost 5 bases and the V segment lost 0 bases, leaving 8 bases of the junction unmatched. The CDR3 region is CASSLGGTVPNEQYF. As DNA, the CDR3 is TGTGCCAGCAGCTTGGGAGGGACAGTGCCAAACGAGCAGTACTTC.

The chain uses TRBV6-5 and TRBJ2-5, with TRBD2 matching over 7 bases. CDR3 length: 15 amino acids. Germline V gene lookup returns CDR1 MNHEY and CDR2 SVGAGI. The junction had 16 bases not matched to a gene; V was cut back by 6 bases and J by 9 bases. CDR3 protein: CASRGTRRETGPQYF. For the CDR3, the DNA is TGTGCCAGCAGAGGCACTAGGCGGGAGACCGGACCCCAGTACTTC.

This clone was observed a single time. This chain links TRBV27 with TRBJ2-2, with TRBD2 matching over 7 bases. CDR1 MNHEY and CDR2 SMNVEV come from the germline V gene (reference sequence). The CDR3 is 16 residues long. V gave up 5 bases and J gave up 7 bases; unmatched junction bases: 13. This CDR3 reads CASSPRDYRKNGELFF. The DNA of the CDR3 is TGTGCCAGCAGTCCCCGGGACTACAGGAAGAACGGGGAGCTGTTTTTT.

The chain combines TRBV4-1 with TRBJ2-7; TRBD1 is a possible D gene (6 bases). CDR3 size: 14 residues. Per germline, CDR1 MGHRA and CDR2 YSYEKL. Between the trimmed V and J ends, which lost 4 bases and 4 bases, there was a span of 14 bases. For the CDR3, the DNA is TGCGCCAGCAGCCTGGCCCAACAGGGATACGAGCAGTACTTC. Translated: CASSLAQQGYEQYF.

Ten or more counts support this clone. This chain links TRBV7-8 with TRBJ1-5, with D hard to call. The CDR3 covers 13 residues. From germline, CDR1 is SGHVS and CDR2 FQNEAQ. V lost 4 bases to trimming and J lost 2 bases, with 6 bases between them. The CDR3 region has the DNA TGTGCCAGCAGCTCGGTTGGCAATCAGCCCCAGCATTTT. It is translated as CASSSVGNQPQHF.

The chain is built from TRBV29-1 and TRBJ2-7; 8 nucleotides line up with TRBD1. Germline lookup yields CDR1 SQVTM and CDR2 ANQGSEA. Unmatched junction bases numbered 10, after V lost 7 bases and J lost 5 bases. This CDR3 is built from 13 residues. The DNA of the CDR3 is TGCAGCGCAGTTACAGGGGGGCTGGACGAGCAGTACTTC. Its translation: CSAVTGGLDEQYF.

This clone was observed a few times. The chain carries TRBV19 and TRBJ1-5; D remains unclear. The CDR3 totals 14 residues. Trimming stripped 4 bases from V and 0 bases from J, with 7 bases between. Germline loops: CDR1 LNHDA, CDR2 SQIVND (reference sequence). In nucleotides, the CDR3 is TGTGCCAGTAGTAGTGCAGATAGCAATCAGCCCCAGCATTTT. This gives the protein CASSSADSNQPQHF.

The genes are TRBV7-2 and TRBJ2-7; a possible D gene is TRBD1 (7 bases). Germline CDR1 reads SGHTA; CDR2 reads FQGNSA. V was trimmed by 5 bases and J by 3 bases, leaving 23 bases between them. This CDR3 is 17 amino acids long. The CDR3 sequence is CASSRLGLQGFRYEQYF. DNA of the CDR3: TGTGCCAGCAGCAGACTAGGCCTACAGGGGTTCCGCTACGAGCAGTACTTC.

This chain uses TRBV6-6 with TRBJ1-1; TRBD1 aligns across 7 bases. The J segment lost 3 bases and the V segment lost 7 bases, leaving 5 bases of the junction unmatched. The CDR3 runs to 13 residues. Germline V gene lookup returns CDR1 MNHNY and CDR2 SVGAGI (reference sequence). Written as DNA, the CDR3 is TGTGCCAGCACGGACAGGTCTTACACTGAAGCTTTCTTT. Amino acid sequence: CASTDRSYTEAFF.

The chain links TRBV11-3 to TRBJ2-5; 11 bases agree with TRBD2. CDR1 is SGHNT, CDR2 YENEEA, per germline. CDR3 size: 13 residues. J was trimmed by 4 bases and V by 9 bases; bases with no gene match: 4. CDR3 residues: CASLGLAVETQYF. Here the CDR3 DNA reads TGTGCCAGTTTGGGACTAGCGGTAGAGACCCAGTACTTC.

The rearrangement uses TRBV12-2 and TRBJ1-5; TRBD1 is taken as the D call from the table, unchecked against the DNA. TRBV12-2 is shown as a pseudogene. The CDR3 length is 16 residues. The CDR3 sequence: CASRLAPPGCNQPQHF. The DNA of the CDR3 is TGTGCAAGTCGCTTAGCGCCTCCAGGTTGCAATCAGCCCCAGCATTTT.

This chain's CDR3 is CASSSPAQGEKLFF. CDR3 in DNA: TGTGCCAGCAGTTCCCCAGCACAGGGAGAAAAACTGTTTTTT. The rearrangement uses TRBV28 and TRBJ1-4; the D gene is possibly TRBD1 (6 bases). V dropped 4 bases and J dropped 8 bases, with 14 bases sitting between them. CDR3 length: 14 residues. CDR1 and CDR2 (germline): MDHEN, SYDVKM.

This clone was detected only once. The rearrangement joins TRBV3-1 (or the pseudogene TRBV3-2) to TRBJ2-1; 7 bases line up with TRBD2. Germline CDR1 is LGHDT and CDR2 is YNNKEL (reference sequence). Losses at the gene ends were 0 bases for V and 8 bases for J; bases not matched to a gene: 19. CDR3 length: 19 residues. Here the CDR3 reads CASSQDWLQGGTGPDEQFF. The CDR3 DNA reads as TGTGCCAGCAGCCAAGATTGGCTCCAGGGAGGGACCGGGCCCGATGAGCAGTTCTTC.

In its sample, this clone was seen a few times. The rearrangement uses TRBV6-5 and TRBJ2-6, with unresolved D. Germline lookup yields CDR1 MNHEY and CDR2 SVGAGI. This CDR3 contains 13 residues. Trimming left V 9 bases short and J 4 bases short, with 10 bases between. CDR3 bases: TGTGCCAGTAGAGCCTCGGGGGCCAACGTCCTGACTTTC. Translated, it gives CASRASGANVLTF.

The chain joins TRBV28 to TRBJ2-7, with D possibly TRBD1 on 6 matching bases. The V end lost 6 bases, the J end lost 6 bases, and 18 bases lay between the germline ends. From germline, CDR1 is MDHEN and CDR2 SYDVKM. The CDR3 is 14 residues long. CDR3 coding DNA: TGTGCCAGCAGGATATCCTCACAGGGTTCCGAGCAGTACTTC. This translates into CASRISSQGSEQYF.

The chain joins TRBV30 to TRBJ1-1, with D maybe TRBD1 (5 bases). Trimming took 3 bases from V and 2 from J, leaving 16 bases between them. Germline values: CDR1 GTSNPN, CDR2 SVGIG (reference sequence). The CDR3 runs to 15 residues. The CDR3 region is CAWRVSGLANTEAFF. CDR3 DNA sequence: TGTGCCTGGAGAGTTTCAGGGCTTGCAAACACTGAAGCTTTCTTT.

The chain is built from TRBV7-2 and TRBJ2-7; D ambiguous. There are 13 residues in the CDR3. With 1 base removed from V and 4 bases from J, the gap between germline ends came to 8 bases. Germline CDR1 is SGHTA and CDR2 is FQGNSA. The CDR3 DNA reads TGTGCCAGCAGCTTAGGGCAGATATACGAGCAGTACTTC. Translated, it gives CASSLGQIYEQYF.